A single sample is the source of the 30 T cell receptor beta chains below, sequenced in a study of T cells in Graves' hyperthyroidism and ophthalmopathy. The source material, RNA transcripts, was used to amplify TCR beta CDR3 regions. HTBI primers were used for first-round RT-PCR of the TCR CDR3. From the multiplex PCR reads, TCRdb called clonotypes with MiXCR, one entry per CDR3 protein. The repertoire holds about 600,000 distinct CDR3 sequences, with roughly 15% as singletons. Sequencing used blood. These receptors all stem from a woman aged 45-59 years with Graves' ophthalmopathy.

On this clonotype itself: Because the CDR3 is missing its conserved closing phenylalanine or tryptophan, this is likely a read error. The chain joins TRBV4-1 to TRBJ2-7; possible D gene TRBD2, 5 bases. This CDR3 is built from 16 residues. From germline, CDR1 is MGHRA and CDR2 YSYEKL. The CDR3 loop reads CASRQEVGDYHYEQYL. The CDR3 region has the DNA TGCGCCAGCAGACAAGAGGTAGGAGACTACCACTACGAGCAGTACCTC.

In its sample, this clonotype was seen a few times. The chain has TRBV19 and TRBJ1-5; D gene unclear. The length of the CDR3 is 13 residues. Germline CDR1 is LNHDA and CDR2 is SQIVND (reference sequence). V lost 7 bases to trimming and J lost 6 bases, with 13 bases between them. The CDR3, as DNA: TGTGCCAGTACGTTGGGGATAAGTCAGCCCCAGCATTTT. It is translated as CASTLGISQPQHF.

This clonotype was detected many times. The chain uses TRBV11-3 and TRBJ2-1; the match to TRBD2 covers 14 bases. V lost 6 bases, J lost 7 bases, and 5 bases stayed unmatched. The CDR3 totals 15 residues. Germline CDR1 and CDR2: SGHNT and YENEEA. The chain's CDR3 is CASRQTSGRENEQFF. CDR3 coding DNA: TGTGCCAGCAGACAGACTAGCGGGAGGGAGAATGAGCAGTTCTTC.

The chain joins TRBV15 to TRBJ2-3; 8 positions agree with TRBD2. Per the germline V gene, CDR1 is LNHNV and CDR2 is YYDKDF (reference sequence). The V and J ends lost 3 bases and 1 base, in that order; junction bases with no gene match: 9. This CDR3 is built from 17 residues. CDR3 nucleotide sequence: TGTGCCACCAGCAGGGGACCGAGGACTAGCCGCACAGATACGCAGTATTTT. Encoded protein: CATSRGPRTSRTDTQYF.

This clonotype was detected ten times or more. This chain uses TRBV9 with TRBJ2-1; 8 bases line up with TRBD2. The CDR3 spans 17 residues. V dropped 4 bases and J dropped 3; count of bases not matched to a gene: 12. Germline CDR1 is SGDLS and CDR2 is YYNGEE. CDR3 amino acids: CASSPRRAGVLYNEQFF. DNA for the CDR3: TGTGCCAGCAGCCCCCGTAGAGCGGGAGTCCTCTACAATGAGCAGTTCTTC.

The chain couples TRBV11-2 to TRBJ2-3; either TRBD1 or TRBD2 may fit D (5 bases each). Germline V gene sequence: CDR1 SGHAT, CDR2 FQNNGV. V was shortened by 5 bases and J by 4 bases, with 16 bases between the two germline ends. The CDR3 is 15 amino acids. CDR3 in amino acids: CASSLTPTGPDTQYF. CDR3 bases: TGTGCCAGCAGCCTAACACCGACGGGGCCAGATACGCAGTATTTT.

This clonotype was picked up many times. V gene TRBV12-3 or TRBV12-4 combines with J gene TRBJ1-1; D gene uncertain. Between the trimmed V and J ends, which lost 3 bases and 9 bases, there was a span of 8 bases. The CDR3 covers 11 residues. CDR3 sequence: CASSFAKKAFF. Written as DNA, the CDR3 is TGTGCCAGCAGTTTTGCCAAAAAAGCTTTCTTT.

The V gene is TRBV27, the J gene TRBJ2-2, with 7 bases fitting TRBD1. The CDR3 runs 13 residues. Looked up from germline, CDR1 is MNHEY and CDR2 is SMNVEV (reference sequence). After removal of 1 base from V and 14 bases from J, the junction contained 7 bases not matched to a gene. The CDR3 coding sequence is TGTGCCAGCAGTTTATTTGCCGACAGGGCACTGTTTTTT. Its translation: CASSLFADRALFF.

This clonotype was counted ten times or more. This sequence joins TRBV20-1 and TRBJ2-7; D may be TRBD1 (5 bases). CDR1 and CDR2 from the germline V gene are DFQATT and SNEGSKA (reference sequence). This CDR3 is 15 amino acids long. Trimming cost V 1 base and J 5 bases, with 18 bases left between them. The CDR3 region is CSARVRPPWGHEQYF. CDR3 coding DNA: TGCAGTGCTAGAGTGAGGCCTCCCTGGGGCCACGAGCAGTACTTC.

This clonotype occurred many times. This chain connects TRBV28 to TRBJ2-7; TRBD2 aligns across 13 bases. The CDR3 covers 16 residues. Germline loops: CDR1 MDHEN, CDR2 SYDVKM. V gave up 6 bases and J gave up 5 bases; unmatched junction bases: 10. CDR3: CASRVSGLAGKNEQYF. In DNA, the CDR3 is TGTGCCAGCAGGGTTTCGGGACTAGCGGGAAAAAACGAGCAGTACTTC. Based on the CDR3 plus reference TRBV28 and TRBJ2-7, the full variable domain is DVKVTQSSRYLVKRTGEKVFLECVQDMDHENMFWYRQDPGLGLRLIYFSYDVKMKEKGDIPEGYSVSREKKERFSLILESASTNQTSMYLCASRVSGLAGKNEQYFGPGTRLTVT.

This clonotype was detected ten times or more. The rearrangement links TRBV20-1 to TRBJ1-6; unclear D gene. The germline CDR1 and CDR2 sequences are DFQATT and SNEGSKA (reference sequence). The V and J ends lost 0 bases and 7 bases respectively, with 13 bases between them. The CDR3 consists of 15 residues. CDR3 loop: CSARDGSSNNSPLHF. The CDR3 coding sequence is TGCAGTGCTAGAGACGGGTCTTCGAACAATTCACCCCTCCACTTT.

This chain uses TRBV7-2 with TRBJ2-2; possible D gene TRBD2, 6 bases. Trimming took off 4 bases at V and 8 bases at J, with 14 bases between the two ends. This CDR3 is built from 14 residues. Germline V gene sequence: CDR1 SGHTA, CDR2 FQGNSA. The CDR3 DNA reads as TGTGCCAGCAGCTCCCCGCTAGCGCGAGGGGAGCTGTTTTTT. Amino acid sequence: CASSSPLARGELFF.

This clonotype appeared many times. The J gene is TRBJ1-1, the V gene TRBV11-2; no reliable D call. The V end was cut by 5 bases, the J end by 6 bases, with 13 bases between. CDR3 length: 13 residues. Germline V gives CDR1 SGHAT, CDR2 FQNNGV. The CDR3 protein is CASSISSGAEAFF. The DNA of the CDR3 is TGTGCCAGCAGCATATCCTCAGGCGCTGAAGCTTTCTTT.

This clonotype counts as medium-sized. The chain is built from TRBV11-2 and TRBJ1-6, with D unresolved. Germline V gives CDR1 SGHAT, CDR2 FQNNGV. The V end lost 3 bases, the J end lost 13 bases, and 16 bases lay between the germline ends. CDR3 length equals 14 residues. CDR3 sequence (DNA): TGTGCCAGCAGCTTGCGGACGGGCTTACGGCCCCTCCACTTT. It translates to CASSLRTGLRPLHF.

Worth noting for this clonotype: Here the CDR3 omits its conserved ending phenylalanine or tryptophan, so a read error is the likely source. The V gene is TRBV20-1, the J gene TRBJ1-3; unclear D gene. Germline lookup yields CDR1 DFQATT and CDR2 SNEGSKA (reference sequence). The CDR3 totals 16 residues. V gave up 0 bases and J gave up 0 bases, with 12 bases separating them. This CDR3 is CSARDSTRSSGNTIYL. CDR3 nucleotide sequence: TGCAGTGCTAGAGACAGTACGCGATCCTCTGGAAACACCATATATCTT.

V and J are TRBV9 and TRBJ2-7, with TRBD2 as a possible D gene (5 bases). V was clipped by 3 bases and J by 1 base, with 14 bases between them. The CDR3 is 15 amino acids. Looked up from germline, CDR1 is SGDLS and CDR2 is YYNGEE. The CDR3 DNA reads as TGTGCCAGCAGCGCCGGACTTGACGGATCCTACGAGCAGTACTTC. As protein: CASSAGLDGSYEQYF.

This clonotype was seen ten or more times. The DNA for the CDR3 is TGTGCCAGCAGCCAAGACTCAAGCTCCTACGAGCAGTACTTC. Protein sequence: CASSQDSSSYEQYF. The rearrangement links TRBV3-1 to TRBJ2-7; no definite D call. Germline V gene lookup returns CDR1 LGHDT and CDR2 YNNKEL (reference sequence). V dropped 0 bases and J dropped 0 bases, with 6 bases sitting between them. The CDR3 extends over 14 amino acids.

The sample holds a few counts of this clonotype. The chain carries TRBV30 and TRBJ1-5; D gene ambiguous. Germline values: CDR1 GTSNPN, CDR2 SVGIG (reference sequence). Trimming took off 5 bases at V and 4 bases at J, with 12 bases between the two ends. The CDR3 extends over 13 amino acids. The CDR3: CAWGGRTNQPQHF. CDR3 nucleotide sequence: TGTGCCTGGGGCGGACGGACTAATCAGCCCCAGCATTTT.

The gene calls are TRBV9 and TRBJ2-3; 8 nucleotides match TRBD1. J gave up 2 bases and V 4 bases, and 9 bases lay outside the gene matches. CDR3 size: 16 residues. Germline V gives CDR1 SGDLS, CDR2 YYNGEE. CDR3 bases: TGTGCCAGCAGCACCGCCCGGGACAGGAACACAGATACGCAGTATTTT. It is translated as CASSTARDRNTDTQYF.

The table lists this clonotype with many counts. The chain has TRBV11-2 and TRBJ2-2, with unresolved D. The CDR3 is 13 residues long. From germline, CDR1 is SGHAT and CDR2 FQNNGV. Trimming removed 3 bases at V and 8 bases at J, with 10 bases between. This CDR3 reads CASSLAPEGELFF. The CDR3 DNA follows: TGTGCCAGCAGCTTGGCGCCGGAGGGGGAGCTGTTTTTT. The complete variable domain, with remaining parts taken from reference TRBV11-2 and TRBJ2-2, reads EAGVAQSPRYKIIEKRQSVAFWCNPISGHATLYWYQQILGQGPKLLIQFQNNGVVDDSQLPKDRFSAERLKGVDSTLKIQPAKLEDSAVYLCASSLAPEGELFFGEGSRLTVL.

This rearrangement joins TRBV10-3 to TRBJ1-2, with TRBD1 as a possible D gene (5 bases). The CDR3 consists of 13 residues. Germline V CDR1 and CDR2: ENHRY, SYGVKD. The V end was cut by 0 bases, the J end by 7 bases, with 9 bases between. CDR3: CAISESQGSGYTF. The DNA of the CDR3 is TGTGCCATCAGTGAGTCGCAGGGAAGTGGCTACACCTTC.

Ten or more counts support this clonotype. The genes are TRBV9 and TRBJ2-7, with 14 positions matching TRBD2. The CDR3 totals 15 residues. Losses at the gene ends were 3 bases for V and 4 bases for J; bases not matched to a gene: 3. Germline V lookup: CDR1 SGDLS, CDR2 YYNGEE. The chain's CDR3 is CASSAGTSGSYEQYF. The CDR3 nucleotides are TGTGCCAGCAGCGCCGGGACTAGCGGGAGTTACGAGCAGTACTTC.

The genes are TRBV18 and TRBJ2-2; the match to TRBD2 covers 15 bases. The CDR3 spans 19 residues. Germline CDR1 reads KGHSH; CDR2 reads LQKENI. The J segment lost 3 bases and the V segment lost 3 bases, leaving 8 bases of the junction unmatched. CDR3 region: CASSPWTSGRETDTGELFF. Here the CDR3 DNA reads TGTGCCAGCTCACCCTGGACTAGCGGGAGGGAGACCGACACCGGGGAGCTGTTTTTT.

The V and J genes are TRBV12-3 or TRBV12-4 and TRBJ2-1; D possibly corresponds to TRBD2 (6 bases). Deletions cut 6 bases from V and 9 bases from J, with 39 bases between. The CDR3 spans 21 residues. Here the CDR3 reads CASRLSSLAATLEAGHAEQFF. The DNA of the CDR3 is TGTGCCAGCAGGTTATCCTCTTTAGCGGCAACCCTTGAGGCGGGTCATGCTGAGCAGTTCTTC.

This clonotype was counted many times. This chain uses TRBV6-1 with TRBJ2-7, with TRBD1 matching 8 bases. This CDR3 contains 16 residues. Trimming took 6 bases from V and 2 from J; bases not matched to a gene: 12. Germline CDR1 reads MNHNS; CDR2 reads SASEGT. The CDR3 coding sequence is TGTGCCAGCAGCAGGATCCGGGACAGGTCCACCTACGAGCAGTACTTC. Protein sequence: CASSRIRDRSTYEQYF.

This clonotype showed up just a few times. The chain combines TRBV6-1 with TRBJ1-5, with D possibly being TRBD1 (5 bases). V lost 5 bases to trimming and J lost 5 bases, with 16 bases between them. The CDR3 consists of 15 residues. CDR1 and CDR2 from the germline V gene are MNHNS and SASEGT. The chain's CDR3 is CASSYDSGGHQPQHF. For the CDR3, the DNA is TGTGCCAGCAGTTATGACAGTGGGGGTCATCAGCCCCAGCATTTT.

This clonotype was found a few times. J is TRBJ2-3 and V is TRBV29-1; D may be TRBD2 (6 bases). V was trimmed by 5 bases and J by 6 bases, leaving 18 bases between them. The CDR3 is made up of 14 amino acids. Germline CDR1 reads SQVTM; CDR2 reads ANQGSEA. CDR3 region: CSVNLGGIGDTQYF. The CDR3 DNA reads TGCAGCGTTAACTTGGGCGGGATTGGGGATACGCAGTATTTT.

This clonotype was found many times. This chain connects TRBV14 to TRBJ1-1, with a weak D call TRBD1 (6 bases). The ends were cut back, 5 bases at V and 1 base at J, with 17 bases in the middle. The CDR3 runs 16 residues. Germline values: CDR1 SGHDN, CDR2 FVKESK. The CDR3 loop is CASSARQASSNTEAFF. The CDR3 DNA is TGTGCCAGCAGCGCACGACAGGCTAGTTCGAACACTGAAGCTTTCTTT.

This clonotype was counted ten times or more. This chain joins TRBV2 and TRBJ2-1; 12 positions agree with TRBD2. This CDR3 is 21 amino acids long. Germline V gene lookup returns CDR1 SNHLY and CDR2 FYNNEI. Germline trimming cut 3 bases from V and 1 base from J; bases unmatched to any gene: 16. The CDR3 is CASSDYQGLAGSGWSYNEQFF. The CDR3 DNA is TGTGCCAGCAGTGATTATCAAGGACTAGCGGGAAGTGGATGGTCCTACAATGAGCAGTTCTTC.

The chain carries TRBV7-2 and TRBJ1-5, with 7 bases fitting TRBD1. The germline V gene has CDR1 SGHTA and CDR2 FQGNSA. The CDR3 extends over 13 amino acids. V shed 6 bases, J shed 9 bases, and the junction held 8 bases outside the gene matches. The CDR3 DNA sequence: TGTGCCAGCAGAGGGACAGATGGGGGGCCCCAGCATTTT. This sequence encodes CASRGTDGGPQHF.